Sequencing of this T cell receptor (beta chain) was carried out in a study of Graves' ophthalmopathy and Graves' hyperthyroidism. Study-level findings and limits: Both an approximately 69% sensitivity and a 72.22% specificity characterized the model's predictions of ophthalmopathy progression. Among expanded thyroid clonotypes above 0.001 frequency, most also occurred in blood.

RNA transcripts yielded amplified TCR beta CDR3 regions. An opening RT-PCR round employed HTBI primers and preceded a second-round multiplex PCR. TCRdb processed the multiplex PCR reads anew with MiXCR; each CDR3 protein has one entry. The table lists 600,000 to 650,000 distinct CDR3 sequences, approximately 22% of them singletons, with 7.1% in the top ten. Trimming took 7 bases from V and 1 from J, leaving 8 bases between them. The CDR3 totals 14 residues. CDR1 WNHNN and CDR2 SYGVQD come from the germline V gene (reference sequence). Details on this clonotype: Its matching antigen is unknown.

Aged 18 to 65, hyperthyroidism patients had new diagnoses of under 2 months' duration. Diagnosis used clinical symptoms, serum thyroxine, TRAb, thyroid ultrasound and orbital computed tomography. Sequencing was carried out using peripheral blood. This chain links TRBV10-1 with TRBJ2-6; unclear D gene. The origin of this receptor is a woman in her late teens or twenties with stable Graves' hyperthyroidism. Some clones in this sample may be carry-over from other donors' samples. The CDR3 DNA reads TGCGCCAGCACCCCCGGGTCTGGGGCCAACGTCCTGACTTTC. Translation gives CASTPGSGANVLTF.